The rows below give T cell receptor beta chains drawn from one sample of a study of identical twins. TCRdb redid the calling of the 5' RACE reads with MiXCR, one entry per CDR3 protein. The top ten clones hold roughly 0.4% of a sample with 510,000 or so distinct CDR3 sequences, around 15% of them seen once. These same data were also listed under a study on yellow fever vaccine responses in identical twins.

Sequences were obtained from CD4+ T cells sorted from blood. The receptor set was obtained from a woman between 18 and 30 years old in good health. The CDR3 runs from the conserved cysteine through the conserved F or W. The order of the fields is D gene, J gene, V gene, clone size, CDR3 DNA, CDR3 protein. A D gene is named only where the DNA matches it firmly. Rows give clone size only sometimes, using once, few, many, or a class for an expanded clone.

TRBD2,TRBJ2-7,TRBV6-6,few,TGTTCAACTAGCGGGAGAAGTAGGGAGCAGTACTTC,CSTSGRSREQYF
TRBD2,TRBJ2-7,TRBV9,.,TGTGCCAGCAGCGTAGCGGGACTAGGCTACGAGCAGTACTTC,CASSVAGLGYEQYF
TRBD1,TRBJ2-2,TRBV5-1,.,TGCGCCAGCAGCTCCGCCGGGACAGGGATTGGAGCCGGGGAGCTGTTTTTT,CASSSAGTGIGAGELFF
.,TRBJ1-5,TRBV10-2,.,TGCGCCAGCAAGGAGCCCGGACAGAGCAATCAGCCCCAGCATTTT,CASKEPGQSNQPQHF
.,TRBJ2-3,TRBV7-6,.,TGTGCCAGCAGCTTAGCGGGGGCATATACGCAGTATTTT,CASSLAGAYTQYF
.,TRBJ2-2,TRBV27,few,TGTGCCAGCAGGACGGGACAAGTAAACACCGGGGAGCTGTTTTTT,CASRTGQVNTGELFF
TRBD1,TRBJ1-6,TRBV12-3/TRBV12-4,few,TGTGCCAGCAGTCGACGACAGGGGAATTCACCCCTCCACTTT,CASSRRQGNSPLHF
TRBD1,TRBJ2-7,TRBV2,few,TGTGCCAGCAGTCTCGGACAGGGACGGGGGGAGCAGTACTTC,CASSLGQGRGEQYF
TRBD1,TRBJ2-6,TRBV29-1,few,TGCAGCGCTACAGGGGGAGCTGGGGCCAACGTCCTGACTTTC,CSATGGAGANVLTF
.,TRBJ1-2,TRBV20-1,.,TGCAGTGCTAAACCCGGGAGGGGGGATGGCTACACCTTC,CSAKPGRGDGYTF
TRBD2,TRBJ2-5,TRBV7-9,few,TGTGCCAGCAGCTTATTTCCGCGGGGGGAAGAGACCCAGTACTTC,CASSLFPRGEETQYF
TRBD1,TRBJ1-6,TRBV9,.,TGTGCCAGCAGCGCACTGGGGACAGGGGCTTCACCCCTCCACTTT,CASSALGTGASPLHF
TRBD1,TRBJ2-1,TRBV29-1,many,TGCAGCGGAACAGGGGTGGAACCTTACAATGAGCAGTTCTTC,CSGTGVEPYNEQFF
TRBD2,TRBJ2-1,TRBV27,.,TGTGCCAGCAGTTTTATTTCTCGTCTGGCGGGAGGCAGGGATGAGCAGTTCTTC,CASSFISRLAGGRDEQFF
TRBD2,TRBJ2-1,TRBV25-1,few,TGTGCCAGCAGTGAAACTCTAGCGGGAGGCTACAATGAGCAGTTCTTC,CASSETLAGGYNEQFF
.,TRBJ1-1,TRBV12-3/TRBV12-4,.,TGTGCCAGCAGCATAGCTGGTAACACTGAAGCTTTCTTT,CASSIAGNTEAFF
.,TRBJ1-2,TRBV6-6,.,TGTGCCAGCAGTTCCAGGGGAGTGGATGGCTACACCTTC,CASSSRGVDGYTF
TRBD2,TRBJ2-1,TRBV3-1,few,TGTGCCAGCAGCAAGCAGCGGGAGAGGGGGTACAATGAGCAGTTCTTC,CASSKQRERGYNEQFF
.,TRBJ2-2,TRBV24-1,few,TGTGCCACCAGTGGCACGGACGGACAGAACACCGGGGAGCTGTTTTTT,CATSGTDGQNTGELFF
.,TRBJ1-2,TRBV6-1,.,TGTGCCAGCAGCAAGCAGGCCCCTAAGGGCTACACCTTC,CASSKQAPKGYTF
.,TRBJ2-1,TRBV29-1,many,TGCAGCGTAGAAATACCGGGACTCTACAATGAGCAGTTCTTC,CSVEIPGLYNEQFF
.,TRBJ2-7,TRBV20-1,few,TGCAGTGCTAAGGTGGGGGGCTCCTACGAGCAGTACTTC,CSAKVGGSYEQYF
.,TRBJ2-7,TRBV10-3,few,TGTGCCATCAGCGACGACGCGTACGAGCAGTACTTC,CAISDDAYEQYF
.,TRBJ2-1,TRBV3-1,few,TGTGCCAGCAGCCACCCCCGGTCTTGGGTTCCTGAATGGGAGCAGTTCTTC,CASSHPRSWVPEWEQFF
.,TRBJ1-2,TRBV20-1,few,TGCAGTGCTAGAGATCGGACGGCGGGCTACACCTTC,CSARDRTAGYTF
.,TRBJ1-5,TRBV7-2,many,TGTGCCAGCAGCTTAGGTCGCAATCAGCCCCAGCATTTT,CASSLGRNQPQHF
.,TRBJ2-3,TRBV10-3,.,TGTGCCATCAGTATAAGGGAACTCACAGATACGCAGTATTTT,CAISIRELTDTQYF
.,TRBJ1-1,TRBV4-1,.,TGCGCCAGCCGAAGGGCCACGGCCACTGAAGCTTTCTTT,CASRRATATEAFF
.,TRBJ1-1,TRBV3-2,few,TGTGCCAGCAGCCAAGAGCAGGGGGGCACTGAAGCTTTCTTT,CASSQEQGGTEAFF
.,TRBJ1-4,TRBV5-1,many,TGCGCCAGCAGCCGAAAGGGGGCTAATGAAAAACTGTTTTTT,CASSRKGANEKLFF
.,TRBJ1-1,TRBV29-1,few,TGCAGCGTTGCGTCGGGGATTATGAACACTGAAGCTTTCTTT,CSVASGIMNTEAFF
.,TRBJ2-2,TRBV9,few,TGTGCCAGCAGCGTAAGCGCGTCTACCGGGGAGCTGTTTTTT,CASSVSASTGELFF
.,TRBJ2-1,TRBV20-1,.,TGCAGTGCTAGAGGGTGGAGTGAGCAGTTCTTC,CSARGWSEQFF
.,TRBJ2-2,TRBV5-1,.,TGCACCAGCAGCCCGGAGGGGCGGAACACCGGGGAGCTGTTTTTT,CTSSPEGRNTGELFF
.,TRBJ2-2,TRBV5-1,.,TGCGCCAGCAGCTTGGCCGGACAATCTAAGCTGTTTTTT,CASSLAGQSKLFF
.,TRBJ2-5,TRBV7-9,.,TGTGCCAGCAGCTTAGGACCAGGGCTAATAGAGACCCAGTACTTC,CASSLGPGLIETQYF
TRBD1,TRBJ2-3,TRBV29-1,.,TGCAGCGTTACGACAGGGGGGAGCACAGATACGCAGTATTTT,CSVTTGGSTDTQYF
.,TRBJ1-2,TRBV28,few,TGTGCCAGCAGTCCGGGTGGAGGTTATGGCTACACCTTC,CASSPGGGYGYTF
.,TRBJ2-3,TRBV6-5,.,TGTGCCAGCAAGTCCACAGTCAATACGCAGTATTTT,CASKSTVNTQYF
.,TRBJ2-2,TRBV28,few,TGTGCCAGCAATCTGGGGGGAAAGGGGCACACCGGGGAGCTGTTTTTT,CASNLGGKGHTGELFF
TRBD2,TRBJ2-1,TRBV12-3/TRBV12-4,few,TGTGCCAGCAGTCCTACTAGCGGGAGTGGATACAATGAGCAGTTCTTC,CASSPTSGSGYNEQFF
.,TRBJ2-1,TRBV7-6,.,TGTGCCAGCAGCTCCCGGGACGCATACAATGAGCAGTTCTTC,CASSSRDAYNEQFF
.,TRBJ1-1,TRBV27,.,TGTGCCAGCAGTGGTCAGGTTTTCGCTGAAGCTTTCTTT,CASSGQVFAEAFF
TRBD2,TRBJ2-1,TRBV12-3/TRBV12-4,.,TGTGCCAGCAGTGTGACTAGCATGGGGCAGTTCTTC,CASSVTSMGQFF
.,TRBJ2-3,TRBV10-3,.,TGTGCCATCAGTGAGTCGTCAGGCACAGATACGCAGTATTTT,CAISESSGTDTQYF
.,TRBJ1-2,TRBV5-5,many,TGTGCCAGCAGCTTGACAGTTAACTATGGCTACACCTTC,CASSLTVNYGYTF
.,TRBJ1-1,TRBV5-1,.,TGCGCCAGCAGCTTGGCCGGGCCCCCGGACACTGAAGCTTTCTTT,CASSLAGPPDTEAFF
.,TRBJ1-3,TRBV6-1,few,TGTGCCAGCAGTGAAGCGATCCCTGGAAACACCATATATTTT,CASSEAIPGNTIYF
.,TRBJ1-6,TRBV5-1,few,TGCGCCAGCAGCTTCCAGGTGGGGACGGCTAATTCACCCCTCCACTTT,CASSFQVGTANSPLHF